These 30 T cell receptor beta chains share one sample of origin, sequenced in a study of regulatory T cells in long-lasting Graves disease. Described time point: newly diagnosed GD, antithyroid drugs for less than 3 months. After RNA was extracted from PBMCs, the TCR library was made from it. Building of the TCR beta libraries involved iRepertoire HTBI primers and Arm-PCR of CDR3 regions. In TCRdb, the multiplex PCR reads were re-called with MiXCR into one record per CDR3 protein. The table has approximately 350,000 distinct CDR3 sequences, 12% seen once. These sequences were also reported in another study, on T cells in Graves' hyperthyroidism and ophthalmopathy.

Specimen: peripheral blood mononuclear cells (PBMCs), collected at new diagnosis, from a patient treated with antithyroid drugs. These receptors came from a woman aged 18-35 years with Graves disease.

Only a few counts were recorded for this clonotype. The chain employs TRBV19 and TRBJ2-1; 9 bases match TRBD2. The CDR3 extends over 16 amino acids. Per the germline V gene, CDR1 is LNHDA and CDR2 is SQIVND (reference sequence). Trimming cost V 7 bases and J 6 bases; bases outside gene matches: 13. The DNA for the CDR3 is TGTGCCAGTAATAGAACAGGACTAGCGCCCGGCAATGAGCAGTTCTTC. It yields the protein CASNRTGLAPGNEQFF.

The sample holds many counts of this clonotype. The V gene is TRBV10-3, the J gene TRBJ2-5; no reliable D call. The CDR3 is made up of 13 amino acids. Germline V CDR1 and CDR2: ENHRY, SYGVKD. V was pared by 3 bases and J by 3 bases, with 8 bases between. CDR3 nucleotide sequence: TGTGCCATCAGTGATACCTTTGAAGAGACCCAGTACTTC. It is translated as CAISDTFEETQYF.

As regards this clonotype: It may be a read error: a sequence one base away is much more abundant. The chain links TRBV28 to TRBJ2-5; D may be TRBD1 (6 bases). The CDR3 totals 14 residues. Germline assignment: CDR1 MDHEN and CDR2 SYDVKM. The CDR3 sequence: CAGSLFTGWETQYF. In DNA form, the CDR3 reads TGTGCCGGCAGTTTATTCACAGGGTGGGAGACCCAGTACTTC.

This clonotype was seen repeatedly, ten times or more. The chain links TRBV12-3 or TRBV12-4 to TRBJ1-3; D gene uncertain. The CDR3 has 16 amino acids. Trimming pared 0 bases from V and 0 bases from J, leaving 9 bases between. CDR3 sequence (DNA): TGTGCCAGCAGTTTAGCAGGGCAGCCCTCTGGAAACACCATATATTTT. This encodes CASSLAGQPSGNTIYF.

This clonotype has just a few counts. The chain employs TRBV7-9 and TRBJ2-7; D gene unclear. The CDR3 runs to 12 residues. Trimming took 5 bases from V and 5 from J, leaving 10 bases between them. The germline CDR1 and CDR2 sequences are SEHNR and FQNEAQ (reference sequence). As DNA, the CDR3 is TGTGCCAGCAGCCCCATCCGCGACGAGCAGTACTTC. Translating it yields CASSPIRDEQYF.

About this clonotype: A much larger clone lies a single base off, so this may be a read error. The genes are TRBV2 and TRBJ2-5; TRBD2 might be the D (6 bases). The germline V gene has CDR1 SNHLY and CDR2 FYNNEI. The V gene lost 5 bases and the J gene lost 3 bases, with 16 bases spanning the gap. The CDR3 runs to 15 residues. CDR3 residues: CASSKRTTRKETQYF. As DNA, the CDR3 is TGTGCCAGCAGTAAACGGACTACGCGCAAAGAGACCCAGTACTTC.

This clonotype was detected many times. This chain connects TRBV12-3 or TRBV12-4 to TRBJ2-2; D uncertain. The germline V and J ends were trimmed by 3 bases and 7 bases, with 12 bases remaining between them. The CDR3 has 14 amino acids. The CDR3 DNA reads TGTGCCAGCAGTTTTCCTCGCTTTTTCGGGGAGCTGTTTTTT. Protein: CASSFPRFFGELFF.

This clonotype was seen many times. The J gene is TRBJ2-7, the V gene TRBV6-2 or TRBV6-3; 7 bases line up with TRBD2. Trimming cost V 1 base and J 1 base; bases outside gene matches: 7. The CDR3 runs 16 residues. Germline CDR1 is MNHEY and CDR2 is SVGEGT. As DNA, the CDR3 is TGTGCCAGCAGTTACTATGGCGGGAGAAGGTCCTACGAGCAGTACTTC. Protein sequence: CASSYYGGRRSYEQYF.

This clonotype was picked up a small number of times. The CDR3 region has the DNA TGTGCCAGCAGTTTTAAGTTTTGGGGCACCGGGGAGCTGTTTTTT. Translated: CASSFKFWGTGELFF. The V call is TRBV12-3 or TRBV12-4, the J call TRBJ2-2; D uncertain. V gave up 3 bases and J gave up 4 bases, with 12 bases separating them. CDR3 length: 15 amino acids.

This clonotype was counted between two and nine times. The chain employs TRBV19 and TRBJ2-1, with 10 bases identical to TRBD2. Germline loops: CDR1 LNHDA, CDR2 SQIVND (reference sequence). Trimming cost V 1 base and J 9 bases; bases outside gene matches: 6. This CDR3 region has 15 residues. CDR3 protein: CASSIVLAGSFEQFF. As DNA, the CDR3 is TGTGCCAGTAGTATAGTACTAGCGGGATCTTTTGAGCAGTTCTTC.

This clonotype was counted at least ten times. This chain connects TRBV28 to TRBJ1-5; D gene ambiguous. V lost 3 bases, J lost 4 bases, and 19 bases lay in between. Germline lookup yields CDR1 MDHEN and CDR2 SYDVKM. The length of the CDR3 is 17 residues. CDR3 region: CASSFPLAGRRNQPQHF. The CDR3 DNA follows: TGTGCCAGCAGTTTCCCACTAGCGGGGAGAAGGAATCAGCCCCAGCATTTT. The full variable domain, its missing parts supplied by reference TRBV28 and TRBJ1-5, is DVKVTQSSRYLVKRTGEKVFLECVQDMDHENMFWYRQDPGLGLRLIYFSYDVKMKEKGDIPEGYSVSREKKERFSLILESASTNQTSMYLCASSFPLAGRRNQPQHFGDGTRLSIL.

This clonotype was observed many times. The CDR3 loop reads CASRGDRNTEAFF. CDR3 DNA sequence: TGTGCCAGCAGAGGGGACAGGAACACTGAAGCTTTCTTT. The rearrangement joins TRBV12-3 or TRBV12-4 to TRBJ1-1; 7 bases match TRBD1. Trimming took 6 bases from V and 1 from J; bases not matched to a gene: 2. This CDR3 spans 13 amino acids.

This clonotype was counted many times. DNA of the CDR3: TGTGCCAGCAGCCCGGATCCCCGGGACAGCGATCAAGAGACCCAGTACTTC. As protein: CASSPDPRDSDQETQYF. The chain has TRBV6-1 and TRBJ2-5, with 7 bases identical to TRBD1. Unmatched junction bases numbered 15, after V lost 6 bases and J lost 2 bases. The germline CDR1 and CDR2 sequences are MNHNS and SASEGT. The length of the CDR3 is 17 residues.

The V gene is TRBV19, the J gene TRBJ2-7, with D tentatively TRBD1 (6 bases). This CDR3 is 13 amino acids long. Germline values: CDR1 LNHDA, CDR2 SQIVND (reference sequence). Trimming cost V 10 bases and J 7 bases, with 20 bases left between them. CDR3 amino acids: CATEGGPTTEQYV. As DNA, the CDR3 is TGTGCCACAGAAGGGGGACCGACTACGGAGCAGTACGTC.

This clonotype has more than one count but fewer than ten. This sequence may be a read error, since a much larger clone differs from it by one base. The gene calls are TRBV12-5 and TRBJ2-3; D may be TRBD1 (5 bases). The J call may be wrong; the DNA end is better matched by TRBJ1-5. Germline CDR1 and CDR2: LGHNT and FRNRAP. The CDR3 covers 14 residues. This CDR3 is CASGLDSSTDTQHF. The CDR3, as DNA: TGTGCTAGTGGTCTTGACAGTAGCACAGATACGCAGCATTTT.

This clonotype was seen repeatedly, ten times or more. The chain recombines TRBV20-1 with TRBJ2-7; 12 nucleotides line up with TRBD2. CDR1 and CDR2 from the germline V gene are DFQATT and SNEGSKA (reference sequence). This CDR3 is 13 amino acids long. V dropped 6 bases and J dropped 6; count of bases not matched to a gene: 6. DNA for the CDR3: TGCAGTGCCGCCCTACTAGCGGGAGGCGAGCAGTACTTC. This codes for CSAALLAGGEQYF.

The chain links TRBV19 to TRBJ1-5; 11 bases match TRBD1. The CDR3 covers 15 residues. V shed 5 bases, J shed 6 bases, and the junction held 6 bases outside the gene matches. Germline loops: CDR1 LNHDA, CDR2 SQIVND (reference sequence). The chain's CDR3 is CASSPRTGGGQPQHF. DNA of the CDR3: TGTGCCAGTAGTCCCCGGACAGGGGGCGGTCAGCCCCAGCATTTT. The variable domain in full, with the rest retrieved from reference TRBV19 and TRBJ1-5, is DGGITQSPKYLFRKEGQNVTLSCEQNLNHDAMYWYRQDPGQGLRLIYYSQIVNDFQKGDIAEGYSVSREKKESFPLTVTSAQKNPTAFYLCASSPRTGGGQPQHFGDGTRLSIL.

This clonotype has at least ten counts. V and J are TRBV6-2 or TRBV6-3 and TRBJ2-1; D possibly matches TRBD1 or TRBD2 (5 bases each). Germline CDR1 and CDR2: MNHEY and SVGEGT. This CDR3 region has 15 residues. V was cut by 3 bases and J by 10 bases, with 19 bases left in between. The CDR3 is CASSYYAARGYEQFF. The CDR3 coding sequence is TGTGCCAGCAGTTATTACGCGGCTCGGGGCTACGAGCAGTTCTTC.

This clonotype was counted ten times or more. V usage is TRBV7-9 and J usage is TRBJ1-6, with D maybe TRBD1 (5 bases). The germline V gene encodes CDR1 SEHNR and CDR2 FQNEAQ (reference sequence). Trimming pared 5 bases from V and 5 bases from J, leaving 16 bases between. This CDR3 is built from 16 residues. The CDR3 DNA is TGTGCCAGCAGCCCCAGATGGGGGGGGAATAATTCACCCCTCCACTTT. This codes for CASSPRWGGNNSPLHF.

This clonotype was seen only a few times. J is TRBJ2-3 and V is TRBV12-3 or TRBV12-4, with TRBD2 identical over 11 bases. The V gene end was trimmed by 3 bases and the J gene end by 4 bases; junction bases not matched to a gene: 6. CDR3 length: 16 residues. Here the CDR3 reads CASSFRLAGRADTQYF. DNA for the CDR3: TGTGCCAGCAGTTTTAGACTAGCGGGACGCGCAGATACGCAGTATTTT.

This chain links TRBV12-3 or TRBV12-4 with TRBJ1-1; D is unresolved. This CDR3 region has 14 residues. V was pared by 2 bases and J by 5 bases, with 12 bases between. The CDR3 sequence is CASSLSQAGTEAFF. As DNA, the CDR3 is TGTGCCAGCAGTTTAAGTCAGGCCGGTACTGAAGCTTTCTTT.

This clonotype was counted ten times or more. The V call is TRBV7-3, the J call TRBJ2-1; D tentatively fits TRBD1 or TRBD2 (5 bases each). CDR1 SGHTA and CDR2 FQGTGA come from the germline V gene. V lost 11 bases to trimming and J lost 8 bases, with 13 bases between them. CDR3 length equals 11 residues. CDR3 amino acids: CASAGGDEQFF. The CDR3 nucleotides are TGTGCCTCAGCTGGGGGTGATGAGCAGTTCTTC.

This clonotype came up many times. The chain uses TRBV12-3 or TRBV12-4 and TRBJ1-6; TRBD1 matches 7 bases. V gave up 3 bases and J gave up 9 bases; unmatched junction bases: 5. This CDR3 region has 14 residues. The CDR3 DNA is TGTGCCAGCAGTTTGGCCAGGGGGAGTTCACCCCTCCACTTT. This codes for CASSLARGSSPLHF.

This clonotype was observed at least ten times. The CDR3 coding sequence is TGCGCCAGCAGCTTGGCGAGGGGTAACACAGATACGCAGTATTTT. It is translated as CASSLARGNTDTQYF. V and J are TRBV5-1 and TRBJ2-3; D assignment may be TRBD1 or TRBD2 (5 bases each). CDR1 is SGHRS and CDR2 is YFSETQ in the germline V gene. The V end was cut by 0 bases, the J end by 2 bases, with 10 bases between. The CDR3 length is 15 residues.

The table lists this clonotype with many counts. The V call is TRBV28, the J call TRBJ1-1; D perhaps matches TRBD1 (5 bases). CDR3 length: 13 residues. The V gene's germline CDR1 is MDHEN and CDR2 SYDVKM. V was trimmed by 10 bases and J by 2 bases, leaving 14 bases between them. CDR3: CAIPGHSNTEAFF. The CDR3 bases are TGTGCCATCCCAGGGCACAGCAACACTGAAGCTTTCTTT.

This clonotype was counted at least ten times. DNA for the CDR3: TGTGCCAGCAGTCCTAGCGGCCAAGAGACCCAGTACTTC. Translating gives CASSPSGQETQYF. This sequence joins TRBV6-1 and TRBJ2-5; 7 bases agree with TRBD2. The CDR3 covers 13 residues. After removal of 5 bases from V and 1 base from J, the junction contained 1 base not matched to a gene. Germline V gene lookup returns CDR1 MNHNS and CDR2 SASEGT.

At least ten counts were recorded for this clonotype. This chain joins TRBV30 and TRBJ1-5; the D is unclear. The germline V gene has CDR1 GTSNPN and CDR2 SVGIG (reference sequence). The CDR3 is made up of 12 amino acids. Trimming removed 1 base at V and 6 bases at J, with 7 bases between. The CDR3 protein is CAWSERRQPQHF. The CDR3 DNA reads as TGTGCCTGGAGTGAAAGGCGTCAGCCCCAGCATTTT.

This clonotype has at least ten counts. The chain employs TRBV5-1 and TRBJ2-7, with D tentatively TRBD1 (5 bases). Deletions cut 4 bases from V and 0 bases from J, with 11 bases between. There are 14 residues in the CDR3. Per germline, CDR1 SGHRS and CDR2 YFSETQ. CDR3 residues: CASSPDDSSYEQYV. The CDR3 DNA reads TGCGCCAGCAGCCCCGATGACAGCTCCTACGAGCAGTACGTC.

This clonotype has at least ten counts. The CDR3 spells CASLSSGNYNEQFF. The DNA of the CDR3 is TGTGCCAGCTTGTCTAGCGGGAATTACAATGAGCAGTTCTTC. The chain uses TRBV28 and TRBJ2-1; 9 bases align to TRBD2. From germline, CDR1 is MDHEN and CDR2 SYDVKM. This CDR3 has 14 residues. Trimming removed 8 bases from V and 4 bases from J; junction bases left unmatched: 6.

This clonotype appeared a few times. J is TRBJ2-2 and V is TRBV6-4; 8 bases agree with TRBD2. The CDR3 has 15 residues. Germline CDR1 and CDR2: MRHNA and SNTAGT. V shed 4 bases, J shed 3 bases, and the junction held 4 bases outside the gene matches. The CDR3 loop reads CASSGTSGYTGELFF. CDR3 bases: TGTGCCAGCAGTGGAACTAGCGGATACACCGGGGAGCTGTTTTTT.